These 23 T cell receptor beta chains were all obtained from the same sample, sequenced in a study of blood T cell repertoires in COVID-19. Method: immunoSEQ multiplex PCR; TCRdb's copy keeps in-frame clones and lacks some. This table holds hundreds of thousands of clones, approximately 86% found once. Sequencing was performed on peripheral blood. The receptor set was obtained from a human donor in a cohort sampled during active COVID-19.

The table lists this clone with a count of one. This chain connects TRBV5-8 to TRBJ1-1; a possible D gene is TRBD1 (5 bases). Germline V gene data show CDR1 as SGHTS and CDR2 as YDEGEE. The length of the CDR3 is 14 residues. V was pared by 1 base and J by 11 bases, with 18 bases between. DNA for the CDR3: TGTGCCAGCAGCTTGACCGGGACTCCTAAGGCGGCTTTCTTT. This sequence encodes CASSLTGTPKAAFF.

V gene TRBV19 combines with J gene TRBJ2-7, with TRBD2 matching over 7 bases. Germline V gene lookup returns CDR1 LNHDA and CDR2 SQIVND (reference sequence). Trimming took 4 bases from V and 3 from J; bases not matched to a gene: 9. The CDR3 sequence is 15 residues long. Written as DNA, the CDR3 is TGTGCCAGTAGTAATAGACTAGCCGAACACTACGAGCAGTACTTC. This codes for CASSNRLAEHYEQYF.

The V gene is TRBV5-6, the J gene TRBJ2-7; D gene unclear. This CDR3 spans 12 amino acids. The V end was cut by 2 bases, the J end by 2 bases, with 5 bases between. The germline V gene has CDR1 SGHDT and CDR2 YYEEEE. This chain's CDR3 is CASSFQTYEQYF. In DNA form, the CDR3 reads TGTGCCAGCAGCTTTCAAACCTACGAGCAGTACTTC.

V is TRBV30 and J is TRBJ1-6, with 7 bases identical to TRBD1. Trimming cost V 5 bases and J 7 bases; bases outside gene matches: 11. The CDR3 sequence is 15 residues long. In germline, CDR1 is GTSNPN, CDR2 SVGIG (reference sequence). CDR3 bases: TGTGCCTGGGGCGACGGACCGACAGGGAATTCACCCCTCCACTTT. Its protein is CAWGDGPTGNSPLHF.

J is TRBJ1-5 and V is TRBV3-1 (or the pseudogene TRBV3-2), with 7 bases aligning to TRBD1. The germline V gene encodes CDR1 LGHDT and CDR2 YNNKEL (reference sequence). This CDR3 is 14 amino acids long. The V gene end was trimmed by 1 base and the J gene end by 6 bases; junction bases not matched to a gene: 3. CDR3 in amino acids: CASSQGHRGQPQHF. In nucleotides, the CDR3 is TGTGCCAGCAGCCAAGGTCACAGGGGTCAGCCCCAGCATTTT.

The genes are TRBV29-1 and TRBJ1-5; no clear D gene. Looked up from germline, CDR1 is SQVTM and CDR2 is ANQGSEA. The CDR3 has 15 amino acids. Trimming removed 6 bases at V and 2 bases at J, with 17 bases between. CDR3 sequence reads: CSVRRLGQGNQPQHF. In DNA form, the CDR3 reads TGCAGCGTCAGACGCCTAGGCCAAGGCAATCAGCCCCAGCATTTT.

The chain joins TRBV2 to TRBJ2-3; a possible D gene is TRBD2 (5 bases). Trimming cost V 4 bases and J 5 bases, with 16 bases left between them. The CDR3 length is 15 residues. CDR1 and CDR2 (germline): SNHLY, FYNNEI. DNA for the CDR3: TGTGCCAGCAGTGGAGGGAGCGGACGGGGAGATACGCAGTATTTT. Translation gives CASSGGSGRGDTQYF.

The V and J genes are TRBV28 and TRBJ1-5; 12 bases are shared with TRBD1. Germline V lookup: CDR1 MDHEN, CDR2 SYDVKM. CDR3 length: 15 amino acids. Unmatched junction bases numbered 14, after V lost 5 bases and J lost 15 bases. The CDR3 DNA is TGTGCCAGCAGTCTACCGGGACAGGGGGCCCTTTTGAGGCATTTT. This encodes CASSLPGQGALLRHF.

The chain carries TRBV6-5 and TRBJ2-1; 7 nucleotides line up with TRBD2. From germline, CDR1 is MNHEY and CDR2 SVGAGI. There are 16 residues in the CDR3. Losses at the gene ends were 4 bases for V and 0 bases for J; bases not matched to a gene: 6. Here the CDR3 DNA reads TGTGCCAGCAGTTTAACCGGACTAGGCTCCTACAATGAGCAGTTCTTC. The encoded protein is CASSLTGLGSYNEQFF.

The V gene is TRBV5-1, the J gene TRBJ2-5; TRBD1 is a possible D gene (6 bases). CDR1 and CDR2 from the germline V gene are SGHRS and YFSETQ. This CDR3 comprises 12 residues. V lost 5 bases and J lost 4, with 9 bases in between. The CDR3 sequence is CASRQQGETQYF. The DNA of the CDR3 is TGCGCCAGCAGACAACAGGGAGAGACCCAGTACTTC.

This chain uses TRBV6-5 with TRBJ2-1; weak D call: TRBD2 (5 bases). The CDR3 is 15 residues long. The V end lost 2 bases, the J end lost 4 bases, and 12 bases lay between the germline ends. The V gene's germline CDR1 is MNHEY and CDR2 SVGAGI. The CDR3 DNA reads as TGTGCCAGCAGTTACGGGATAGCGAGATACAATGAGCAGTTCTTC. This translates into CASSYGIARYNEQFF.

This clone has only one observation. The chain recombines TRBV24-1 with TRBJ1-4, with D unclear. V dropped 2 bases and J dropped 4 bases, with 16 bases sitting between them. The CDR3 spans 17 residues. Per the germline V gene, CDR1 is KGHDR and CDR2 is SFDVKD. CDR3 in amino acids: CATSDSEDPAGNEKLFF. CDR3 coding DNA: TGTGCCACCAGTGATTCCGAGGACCCCGCGGGTAATGAAAAACTGTTTTTT.

This chain joins TRBV25-1 and TRBJ2-1, with 10 bases matching TRBD2. The V and J ends lost 2 bases and 5 bases, in that order; junction bases with no gene match: 3. Germline V gives CDR1 MGHDK, CDR2 SYGVNS. The CDR3 length is 15 residues. The chain's CDR3 is CASSEPGTSDNEQFF. CDR3 sequence (DNA): TGTGCCAGCAGTGAACCGGGGACTAGCGACAATGAGCAGTTCTTC.

The V gene is TRBV29-1, the J gene TRBJ2-5; D gene ambiguous. The CDR3 spans 12 residues. CDR1 SQVTM and CDR2 ANQGSEA come from the germline V gene. V dropped 0 bases and J dropped 2 bases, with 4 bases sitting between them. CDR3 coding DNA: TGCAGCGTTGAAGACAGGCAAGAGACCCAGTACTTC. This encodes CSVEDRQETQYF. Full variable domain (outside the CDR3, taken from reference TRBV29-1 and TRBJ2-5): SAVISQKPSRDICQRGTSLTIQCQVDSQVTMMFWYRQQPGQSLTLIATANQGSEATYESGFVIDKFPISRPNLTFSTLTVSNMSPEDSSIYLCSVEDRQETQYFGPGTRLLVL.

This chain joins TRBV7-8 and TRBJ2-3; 9 positions agree with TRBD2. Germline V gene lookup returns CDR1 SGHVS and CDR2 FQNEAQ. The length of the CDR3 is 16 residues. V was pared by 0 bases and J by 1 base, with 2 bases of the junction left unmatched. The CDR3 DNA is TGTGCCAGCAGCTTAGCTAGCGGGAGAGGCACAGATACGCAGTATTTT. Its translation: CASSLASGRGTDTQYF.

This clone was detected only a few times. For the CDR3, the DNA is TGCAGTGCTAGTCGGCGGGAAGCTGAAGCTTTCTTT. Protein: CSASRREAEAFF. The chain couples TRBV20-1 to TRBJ1-1; D not certain. The CDR3 is made up of 12 amino acids. Trimming removed 3 bases from V and 6 bases from J, with 11 bases in between. From germline, CDR1 is DFQATT and CDR2 SNEGSKA (reference sequence).

This clone was detected only a few times. The chain has TRBV5-6 and TRBJ2-7, with a tentative D call TRBD1 (5 bases). This CDR3 contains 14 residues. Germline values: CDR1 SGHDT, CDR2 YYEEEE. V dropped 2 bases and J dropped 2 bases, with 11 bases sitting between them. The CDR3 nucleotides are TGTGCCAGCAGCTTTACGCCAGGGACCTACGAGCAGTACTTC. Residues: CASSFTPGTYEQYF. Full variable domain (remainder filled in from reference TRBV5-6 and TRBJ2-7): DAGVTQSPTHLIKTRGQQVTLRCSPKSGHDTVSWYQQALGQGPQFIFQYYEEEERQRGNFPDRFSGHQFPNYSSELNVNALLLGDSALYLCASSFTPGTYEQYFGPGTRLTVT.

The chain is built from TRBV6-2 or TRBV6-3 and TRBJ2-2, with D perhaps TRBD2 (5 bases). The CDR3 loop spans 12 amino acids. Trimming took 2 bases from V and 7 from J, leaving 5 bases between them. Germline CDR1 reads MNHEY; CDR2 reads SVGEGT. CDR3 region: CASSYGSGELFF. The CDR3 DNA reads as TGTGCCAGCAGTTACGGGAGCGGGGAGCTGTTTTTT.

The chain carries TRBV2 and TRBJ2-3; 13 bases align to TRBD2. CDR1 SNHLY and CDR2 FYNNEI come from the germline V gene. Losses at the gene ends were 7 bases for V and 8 bases for J; bases not matched to a gene: 12. This CDR3 is 16 amino acids long. This chain's CDR3 is CASTPSTSGRRGTQYF. DNA for the CDR3: TGTGCCAGCACCCCTTCGACTAGCGGGAGGAGGGGTACGCAGTATTTT.

This chain uses TRBV28 with TRBJ2-1, with D possibly TRBD2 on 5 matching bases. Germline lookup yields CDR1 MDHEN and CDR2 SYDVKM. V was cut by 7 bases and J by 4 bases, with 11 bases left in between. This CDR3 is built from 13 residues. CDR3 in amino acids: CASISGGYNEQFF. The CDR3 DNA is TGTGCCAGCATCTCTGGAGGTTACAATGAGCAGTTCTTC.

The chain is built from TRBV5-5 and TRBJ1-1, with TRBD1 identical over 9 bases. The length of the CDR3 is 15 residues. V trimming: 2 bases; J trimming: 2 bases; junction bases outside the gene matches: 4. The germline CDR1 and CDR2 sequences are SGHKS and YYEKEE (reference sequence). The CDR3 protein is CASSFYRGRNTEAFF. The DNA for the CDR3 is TGTGCCAGCAGCTTTTACAGGGGGCGTAACACTGAAGCTTTCTTT.

The chain couples TRBV19 to TRBJ1-2; perhaps TRBD1 as D (5 bases). V was shortened by 4 bases and J by 7 bases, with 10 bases between the two germline ends. In germline, CDR1 is LNHDA, CDR2 SQIVND (reference sequence). This CDR3 has 12 residues. The CDR3 nucleotides read TGTGCCAGTAGTAAGGGGATTGGTGGCTACACCTTC. It translates to CASSKGIGGYTF.

This chain joins TRBV28 and TRBJ2-2, with TRBD2 matching over 10 bases. This CDR3 is 15 amino acids long. Looked up from germline, CDR1 is MDHEN and CDR2 is SYDVKM. Unmatched junction bases numbered 8, after V lost 6 bases and J lost 7 bases. The CDR3 is CASSIAGGVGGELFF. CDR3 nucleotides: TGTGCCAGCAGCATAGCGGGAGGCGTGGGCGGGGAGCTGTTTTTT.